This T cell receptor (beta chain) was sequenced during a study of shared clonotypes between healthy human individuals. Study context: Three plates were used per donor for CD4 naive, three for CD4 memory, two for CD8 naive and one for CD8 memory. Study-level points and caveats: Deeper or shallower sequencing was expected to change how clonotypes are shared among donors.

Researchers ran the assay at a deep level. Clones were read by immunoSEQ multiplex PCR, and TCRdb kept only the in-frame ones, dropping some. Among over 2 million clones listed, roughly 96% were seen once. CDR3 size: 14 residues. CDR1 is SGHRS and CDR2 is YFSETQ in the germline V gene. Trimming pared 0 bases from V and 2 bases from J, leaving 8 bases between. Points on this clone: Antigen: not known. Distinct nucleotide sequences in the sample also encode this CDR3.

Adults of Caucasian background living in Nashville, Tennessee made up all donors. The sample was naive CD4+ T cells sorted from blood. As to subset: CD45RA+ positively selected. The receptor's source is a man in his late teens or twenties in good health. V and J are TRBV5-1 and TRBJ1-1, with D maybe TRBD1 (5 bases). The CDR3: CASSLGGANTEAFF. In DNA form, the CDR3 reads TGCGCCAGCAGCTTGGGAGGGGCAAACACTGAAGCTTTCTTT. The full variable domain, its missing parts supplied by reference TRBV5-1 and TRBJ1-1, is KAGVTQTPRYLIKTRGQQVTLSCSPISGHRSVSWYQQTPGQGLQFLFEYFSETQRNKGNFPGRFSGRQFSNSRSEMNVSTLELGDSALYLCASSLGGANTEAFFGQGTRLTVV.